One and the same sample provided the 31 T cell receptor beta chains below, sequenced in a study of cytomegalovirus exposure and HLA in healthy donors. Here immunoSEQ multiplex PCR was the method, and the copy in TCRdb shows in-frame clones only, minus some. The sample holds about 63,000 clones, 85% to 95% seen once. Sequencing input: PBMCs. The source of these receptors is a woman between 18 and 29 years old in good health and CMV-seropositive.

The V and J genes are TRBV7-2 and TRBJ1-1; D gene unclear. The CDR3 is 13 residues long. The germline V gene has CDR1 SGHTA and CDR2 FQGNSA. The V end lost 1 base, the J end lost 0 bases, and 3 bases lay between the germline ends. The CDR3: CASSLGMNTEAFF. The CDR3 bases are TGTGCCAGCAGCTTAGGTATGAACACTGAAGCTTTCTTT.

The chain recombines TRBV7-8 with TRBJ1-6, with 7 bases matching TRBD1. CDR3 length: 17 residues. Germline V gene data show CDR1 as SGHVS and CDR2 as FQNEAQ. J lost 7 bases, V lost 1 base, and 10 bases had no gene match. The DNA for the CDR3 is TGTGCCAGCAGCTTAGAGCACCGGGACAGTTTAAATTCACCCCTCCACTTT. Its protein is CASSLEHRDSLNSPLHF.

J is TRBJ1-4 and V is TRBV28, with 7 bases fitting TRBD1. The germline CDR1 and CDR2 sequences are MDHEN and SYDVKM. J gave up 11 bases and V 6 bases, and 21 bases lay outside the gene matches. The CDR3 has 17 residues. CDR3 loop: CASRATGALASPGKLFF. The DNA of the CDR3 is TGTGCCAGCAGAGCTACAGGGGCCCTAGCCTCTCCGGGGAAACTGTTTTTT.

The rearrangement uses TRBV6-1 and TRBJ1-5, with 8 bases lining up with TRBD1. The trim removed 6 bases at V and 3 bases at J, leaving 4 bases unmatched. CDR3 size: 14 residues. CDR1 MNHNS and CDR2 SASEGT come from the germline V gene. The CDR3 region has the DNA TGTGCCAGCAGGGGGACAGGAATCAATCAGCCCCAGCATTTT. It translates to CASRGTGINQPQHF.

Here the CDR3 reads CASSGSGGWDEQYF. CDR3 DNA sequence: TGTGCCAGCAGCGGTAGCGGGGGGTGGGACGAGCAGTACTTC. The rearrangement joins TRBV9 to TRBJ2-7; 10 nucleotides agree with TRBD2. This CDR3 is built from 14 residues. From germline, CDR1 is SGDLS and CDR2 YYNGEE. J was trimmed by 5 bases and V by 3 bases; bases with no gene match: 5.

The J gene is TRBJ2-7, the V gene TRBV5-5; 9 nucleotides align to TRBD1. Looked up from germline, CDR1 is SGHKS and CDR2 is YYEKEE (reference sequence). The length of the CDR3 is 18 residues. The J segment lost 2 bases and the V segment lost 4 bases, leaving 16 bases of the junction unmatched. The CDR3 bases are TGTGCCAGCAGCCCCGGGACAGGGACGCTAGGCAACACCTACGAGCAGTACTTC. This sequence encodes CASSPGTGTLGNTYEQYF.

The chain couples TRBV14 to TRBJ2-7, with 8 bases identical to TRBD1. Germline V gene sequence: CDR1 SGHDN, CDR2 FVKESK. The CDR3 runs to 16 residues. V shed 4 bases and J 0 bases; nucleotides not matched to a gene: 8. In nucleotides, the CDR3 is TGTGCCAGCAGCCTCGCACGCGGACAGGGCTCCTACGAGCAGTACTTC. Its protein product is CASSLARGQGSYEQYF.

The chain joins TRBV5-1 to TRBJ2-1; 7 nucleotides match TRBD1. V trimming: 3 bases; J trimming: 7 bases; junction bases outside the gene matches: 4. Germline V gene lookup returns CDR1 SGHRS and CDR2 YFSETQ. The CDR3 has 13 amino acids. The CDR3 region has the DNA TGCGCCAGCAGCTCGGGGACAGCAAATGAGCAGTTCTTC. Amino acid sequence: CASSSGTANEQFF.

The chain joins TRBV5-4 to TRBJ1-1, with D possibly TRBD1 on 5 matching bases. Germline CDR1 is SGHNT and CDR2 is YYREEE (reference sequence). Trimming removed 4 bases from V and 3 bases from J, with 16 bases in between. There are 15 residues in the CDR3. CDR3 amino acids: CASSPGRGFDTEAFF. The CDR3 DNA reads TGTGCCAGCAGCCCTGGACGGGGGTTCGACACTGAAGCTTTCTTT.

The chain is built from TRBV2 and TRBJ2-1; 13 bases agree with TRBD2. This CDR3 comprises 17 residues. J lost 1 base, V lost 11 bases, and 11 bases had no gene match. Germline V gene lookup returns CDR1 SNHLY and CDR2 FYNNEI. This CDR3 is CALIPGLAGISYNEQFF. The CDR3 bases are TGTGCCTTAATCCCGGGACTAGCGGGAATTTCCTACAATGAGCAGTTCTTC. Looking up the rest from reference TRBV2 and TRBJ2-1 gives the full variable domain: EPEVTQTPSHQVTQMGQEVILRCVPISNHLYFYWYRQILGQKVEFLVSFYNNEISEKSEIFDDQFSVERPDGSNFTLKIRSTKLEDSAMYFCALIPGLAGISYNEQFFGPGTRLTVL.

The chain is built from TRBV28 and TRBJ1-5; D perhaps matches TRBD1 (5 bases). The CDR3 extends over 15 amino acids. With 1 base removed from V and 7 bases from J, the gap between germline ends came to 14 bases. Germline CDR1 reads MDHEN; CDR2 reads SYDVKM. The DNA of the CDR3 is TGTGCCAGCAGTTTATTTTATGGGGGAGGACAGCCCCAGCATTTT. This encodes CASSLFYGGGQPQHF.

The V call is TRBV10-3, the J call TRBJ2-6; a possible D gene is TRBD2 (6 bases). V was pared by 10 bases and J by 2 bases, with 18 bases between. Germline CDR1 ENHRY, CDR2 SYGVKD. The CDR3 totals 16 residues. CDR3 amino acids: CATKSSESTGANVLTF. CDR3 sequence (DNA): TGTGCCACCAAATCTAGCGAATCAACTGGGGCCAACGTCCTGACTTTC.

Concerning this clone: The junction does not match germline at one end; this may be a read error. This rearrangement joins TRBV7-9 to TRBJ1-2; D is perhaps TRBD1 (6 bases). CDR1 and CDR2 from the germline V gene are SEHNR and FQNEAQ (reference sequence). This CDR3 has 13 residues. The CDR3 DNA is TGTGCCAGCAGCGTAGCAGGGGTGAATGGCTACACCTTC. Translated: CASSVAGVNGYTF.

The chain employs TRBV19 and TRBJ1-1, with TRBD1 identical over 9 bases. The ends lost 9 bases at V and 9 bases at J; junction bases unmatched: 11. The CDR3 has 13 amino acids. CDR1 and CDR2 from the germline V gene are LNHDA and SQIVND (reference sequence). The CDR3 is CASHPKDRGKAFF. The CDR3 DNA sequence: TGTGCCAGCCACCCCAAGGACAGGGGTAAAGCTTTCTTT.

The chain carries TRBV11-2 and TRBJ2-2; 8 bases agree with TRBD1. The V gene's germline CDR1 is SGHAT and CDR2 FQNNGV. CDR3 length: 15 residues. After removal of 8 bases from V and 0 bases from J, the junction contained 5 bases not matched to a gene. The CDR3 protein is CASSRQGPNTGELFF. The CDR3 DNA reads as TGTGCCAGCTCTCGACAGGGGCCGAACACCGGGGAGCTGTTTTTT.

As DNA, the CDR3 is TGTGCCAGCAGCTTAGGAGTAGCGGGGGGAAACACCGGGGAGCTGTTTTTT. Translated, it gives CASSLGVAGGNTGELFF. The chain uses TRBV7-9 and TRBJ2-2; 10 nucleotides line up with TRBD2. V gave up 1 base and J gave up 2 bases; unmatched junction bases: 4. The CDR3 runs 17 residues. Looked up from germline, CDR1 is SEHNR and CDR2 is FQNEAQ (reference sequence). Variable domain in full (rest from reference TRBV7-9 and TRBJ2-2): DTGVSQNPRHKITKRGQNVTFRCDPISEHNRLYWYRQTLGQGPEFLTYFQNEAQLEKSRLLSDRFSAERPKGSFSTLEIQRTEQGDSAMYLCASSLGVAGGNTGELFFGEGSRLTVL.

Only one count was recorded for this clone. The V gene is TRBV4-1, the J gene TRBJ2-7; 10 bases line up with TRBD1. The CDR3 loop spans 15 amino acids. CDR1 and CDR2 (germline): MGHRA, YSYEKL. V shed 0 bases and J 4 bases; nucleotides not matched to a gene: 3. In nucleotides, the CDR3 is TGCGCCAGCAGCCAAGAACCGGGACAGGGGTACGAGCAGTACTTC. Translating gives CASSQEPGQGYEQYF.

The CDR3 sequence is CASSQGGVLAGGRNEQFF. Written as DNA, the CDR3 is TGCGCCAGCAGCCAAGGGGGGGTCCTGGCAGGGGGAAGGAATGAGCAGTTCTTC. The J gene is TRBJ2-1, the V gene TRBV4-1; D might be TRBD1 (7 bases). V lost 1 base and J lost 7, with 23 bases in between. Germline CDR1 MGHRA, CDR2 YSYEKL. The CDR3 runs to 18 residues.

The CDR3 DNA sequence: TGTGCCAGCAGCTCCCTTGTAGGAAGACTGGATGGCTACACCTTC. Protein sequence: CASSSLVGRLDGYTF. The chain carries TRBV7-9 and TRBJ1-2; D unclear. The V gene lost 4 bases and the J gene lost 6 bases, with 18 bases spanning the gap. The CDR3 loop spans 15 amino acids. Germline loops: CDR1 SEHNR, CDR2 FQNEAQ (reference sequence).

The rearrangement links TRBV6-1 to TRBJ2-5; D is uncertain. The germline CDR1 and CDR2 sequences are MNHNS and SASEGT. Trimming removed 2 bases from V and 6 bases from J, with 10 bases in between. This CDR3 comprises 13 residues. This CDR3 reads CASSEPGLQTQYF. The CDR3 DNA follows: TGTGCCAGCAGTGAACCGGGTCTCCAGACCCAGTACTTC.

CDR3 region: CASSLGPGSAYGYTF. CDR3 nucleotides: TGTGCCAGCAGCTTAGGGCCAGGGTCGGCCTATGGCTACACCTTC. This sequence joins TRBV7-9 and TRBJ1-2, with D possibly TRBD1 on 5 matching bases. This CDR3 spans 15 amino acids. CDR1 and CDR2 (germline): SEHNR, FQNEAQ (reference sequence). The V gene lost 1 base and the J gene lost 4 bases, with 13 bases spanning the gap.

The chain couples TRBV9 to TRBJ2-1, with 7 bases that match TRBD2. The V gene end was trimmed by 0 bases and the J gene end by 4 bases; junction bases not matched to a gene: 4. The CDR3 runs to 15 residues. CDR1 and CDR2 (germline): SGDLS, YYNGEE. The CDR3 protein is CASSVEGGSYNEQFF. For the CDR3, the DNA is TGTGCCAGCAGCGTAGAGGGCGGGAGTTACAATGAGCAGTTCTTC.

The chain joins TRBV6-1 to TRBJ2-3, with 13 bases lining up with TRBD2. This CDR3 contains 19 residues. CDR1 and CDR2 (germline): MNHNS, SASEGT. Trimming took 1 base from V and 1 from J; bases not matched to a gene: 8. The CDR3 nucleotides are TGTGCCAGCAGTGAAGAACCTTTAGGACTAGCGGGGGGCACAGATACGCAGTATTTT. Translation gives CASSEEPLGLAGGTDTQYF.

The chain links TRBV5-1 to TRBJ2-3, with a tentative D call TRBD1 (6 bases). Germline CDR1 and CDR2: SGHRS and YFSETQ. V lost 2 bases, J lost 5 bases, and 18 bases lay in between. This CDR3 is built from 16 residues. CDR3 in amino acids: CASSFSHQGYGDTQYF. CDR3 nucleotide sequence: TGCGCCAGCAGCTTTTCCCACCAGGGGTATGGAGATACGCAGTATTTT. Full variable domain (outside the CDR3, taken from reference TRBV5-1 and TRBJ2-3): KAGVTQTPRYLIKTRGQQVTLSCSPISGHRSVSWYQQTPGQGLQFLFEYFSETQRNKGNFPGRFSGRQFSNSRSEMNVSTLELGDSALYLCASSFSHQGYGDTQYFGPGTRLTVL.

The rearrangement joins TRBV6-1 to TRBJ2-7, with D hard to call. This CDR3 contains 14 residues. The germline gives CDR1 MNHNS, CDR2 SASEGT. V was cut by 1 base and J by 7 bases, with 14 bases left in between. Here the CDR3 DNA reads TGTGCCAGCAGTGAAGGACCGACTCCCTTAGAGCAGTACTTC. This codes for CASSEGPTPLEQYF.

The V gene is TRBV7-9, the J gene TRBJ2-7; 8 bases agree with TRBD1. The CDR3 has 16 amino acids. Germline values: CDR1 SEHNR, CDR2 FQNEAQ (reference sequence). V lost 5 bases to trimming and J lost 3 bases; unmatched junction nucleotides: 12. CDR3 sequence reads: CASSQSSGGVLYEQYF. Written as DNA, the CDR3 is TGTGCCAGCAGCCAGAGTTCAGGGGGCGTACTCTACGAGCAGTACTTC.

The chain couples TRBV30 to TRBJ1-5, with no clear D. V lost 2 bases and J 4 bases, leaving 18 bases between the germline ends. CDR3 length: 16 amino acids. Germline-derived CDR1 and CDR2 are GTSNPN and SVGIG (reference sequence). This CDR3 is CAWSHPLDTGNQPQHF. CDR3 in DNA: TGTGCCTGGAGTCACCCGCTTGACACGGGGAATCAGCCCCAGCATTTT.

The V gene is TRBV15, the J gene TRBJ1-1, with 8 bases matching TRBD1. V trimming: 3 bases; J trimming: 0 bases; junction bases outside the gene matches: 6. Per the germline V gene, CDR1 is LNHNV and CDR2 is YYDKDF (reference sequence). The CDR3 covers 16 residues. CDR3 amino acids: CATSRGRQGLNTEAFF. CDR3 in DNA: TGTGCCACCAGCAGGGGAAGACAGGGGCTGAACACTGAAGCTTTCTTT.

The CDR3 protein is CASSILAGGPYEQYF. As DNA, the CDR3 is TGTGCCAGCAGCATACTAGCGGGAGGGCCCTACGAGCAGTACTTC. The chain recombines TRBV7-2 with TRBJ2-7, with 13 nucleotides matching TRBD2. Per the germline V gene, CDR1 is SGHTA and CDR2 is FQGNSA. This CDR3 comprises 15 residues. Losses at the gene ends were 5 bases for V and 2 bases for J; bases not matched to a gene: 3.

The gene calls are TRBV28 and TRBJ1-2; no firm D call. The CDR3 covers 14 residues. Trimming cost V 6 bases and J 2 bases, with 13 bases left between them. The germline CDR1 and CDR2 sequences are MDHEN and SYDVKM. The CDR3 DNA sequence: TGTGCCAGCAGAATTTCTGGAGTAAACTATGGCTACACCTTC. Its translation: CASRISGVNYGYTF.

The chain links TRBV18 to TRBJ1-1, with D unresolved. Germline V CDR1 and CDR2: KGHSH, LQKENI. The CDR3 runs 13 residues. V lost 3 bases and J lost 1, with 6 bases in between. DNA of the CDR3: TGTGCCAGCTCACCTAGCGGGAACACTGAAGCTTTCTTT. It yields the protein CASSPSGNTEAFF. The complete variable domain, with remaining parts taken from reference TRBV18 and TRBJ1-1, reads NAGVMQNPRHLVRRRGQEARLRCSPMKGHSHVYWYRQLPEEGLKFMVYLQKENIIDESGMPKERFSAEFPKEGPSILRIQQVVRGDSAAYFCASSPSGNTEAFFGQGTRLTVV.